Following are 28 T cell receptor beta chains from one sample sequenced in a study of fetal regulatory T cell absence and autoimmunity. Measured with immunoSEQ multiplex PCR; TCRdb has only the in-frame clones, and not every one. The sample shows approximately 46,000 clones, about 80% of them seen only once. The sequenced sample was cord blood. These receptors all stem from a newborn boy with IPEX syndrome.

This clone was recorded only once. The chain is built from TRBV27 and TRBJ2-5; D unclear. The CDR3 totals 13 residues. The germline V gene encodes CDR1 MNHEY and CDR2 SMNVEV (reference sequence). The V end was cut by 1 base, the J end by 2 bases, with 5 bases between. CDR3 coding DNA: TGTGCCAGCAGTTTATTCTCGCAAGAGACCCAGTACTTC. Its translation: CASSLFSQETQYF.

This clone appeared once. The chain recombines TRBV19 with TRBJ2-1, with no clear D. Germline CDR1 reads LNHDA; CDR2 reads SQIVND (reference sequence). The V and J ends lost 0 bases and 6 bases respectively, with 0 bases between them. The CDR3 consists of 11 residues. The chain's CDR3 is CASSIDNEQFF. CDR3 nucleotides: TGTGCCAGTAGTATAGACAATGAGCAGTTCTTC.

The V call is TRBV4-3, the J call TRBJ2-2; a possible D gene is TRBD2 (6 bases). There are 15 residues in the CDR3. Germline CDR1 reads LGHNA; CDR2 reads YSLEER. Deletions cut 1 base from V and 0 bases from J, with 6 bases between. CDR3 region: CASSQGLANTGELFF. The CDR3 DNA follows: TGCGCCAGCAGCCAAGGACTAGCGAACACCGGGGAGCTGTTTTTT.

V gene TRBV6-1 combines with J gene TRBJ2-7; either TRBD1 or TRBD2 may fit D (5 bases each). CDR1 and CDR2 from the germline V gene are MNHNS and SASEGT. The CDR3 totals 15 residues. The V gene lost 6 bases and the J gene lost 2 bases, with 17 bases spanning the gap. CDR3 in DNA: TGTGCCAGCAGCCGAGGGGCAGGGCCTACCTACGAGCAGTACTTC. Amino acids: CASSRGAGPTYEQYF.

The V gene is TRBV6-5, the J gene TRBJ1-5, with D perhaps TRBD1 (6 bases). The germline V and J ends were trimmed by 5 bases and 5 bases, with 10 bases remaining between them. The germline V gene encodes CDR1 MNHEY and CDR2 SVGAGI. The CDR3 has 13 amino acids. CDR3 residues: CASSRDNHQPQHF. The CDR3 region has the DNA TGTGCCAGCAGTAGGGACAACCATCAGCCCCAGCATTTT.

This chain uses TRBV14 with TRBJ2-1; 11 bases map to TRBD1. The germline CDR1 and CDR2 sequences are SGHDN and FVKESK. V gave up 4 bases and J gave up 8 bases; unmatched junction bases: 13. This CDR3 comprises 17 residues. The CDR3 DNA follows: TGTGCCAGCAGCCGACTATTCGGACAGGGGGCGGCTCATGAGCAGTTCTTC. It specifies CASSRLFGQGAAHEQFF.

This chain links TRBV20-1 with TRBJ2-1, with D hard to call. Per germline, CDR1 DFQATT and CDR2 SNEGSKA (reference sequence). The CDR3 sequence is 11 residues long. Between the trimmed V and J ends, which lost 1 base and 10 bases, there was a span of 8 bases. CDR3 residues: CSARGWEEQFF. The CDR3 DNA reads TGCAGTGCTAGAGGGTGGGAAGAGCAGTTCTTC.

The rearrangement uses TRBV5-1 and TRBJ2-1; D not certain. V was trimmed by 1 base and J by 0 bases, leaving 5 bases between them. The CDR3 extends over 14 amino acids. Germline lookup yields CDR1 SGHRS and CDR2 YFSETQ. The CDR3 loop reads CASSLSASYNEQFF. The CDR3 DNA sequence: TGCGCCAGCAGCTTGAGCGCCTCCTACAATGAGCAGTTCTTC.

Here the CDR3 reads CASSYLTSGRDTQYF. CDR3 bases: TGTGCCAGCAGTTACCTGACTAGCGGGAGGGATACGCAGTATTTT. The chain has TRBV6-5 and TRBJ2-3; 13 nucleotides match TRBD2. Germline CDR1 reads MNHEY; CDR2 reads SVGAGI. V lost 2 bases to trimming and J lost 6 bases; unmatched junction nucleotides: 2. The CDR3 covers 15 residues.

The gene calls are TRBV5-6 and TRBJ2-1; D may be TRBD2 (5 bases). The CDR3 sequence is 12 residues long. CDR1 and CDR2 (germline): SGHDT, YYEEEE. Trimming left V 0 bases short and J 9 bases short, with 7 bases between. The CDR3 DNA follows: TGTGCCAGCAGCTTGGGTGAGGGTGAGCAGTTCTTC. This codes for CASSLGEGEQFF.

The chain is built from TRBV6-1 and TRBJ2-7; 10 bases are shared with TRBD2. The V gene end was trimmed by 6 bases and the J gene end by 7 bases; junction bases not matched to a gene: 3. The germline CDR1 and CDR2 sequences are MNHNS and SASEGT. This CDR3 is 12 amino acids long. The CDR3 protein is CASRGLAREQYF. The CDR3 bases are TGTGCCAGCAGGGGACTAGCGCGGGAGCAGTACTTC.

The chain couples TRBV30 to TRBJ2-7; D not certain. This CDR3 spans 11 amino acids. CDR1 and CDR2 (germline): GTSNPN, SVGIG (reference sequence). Trimming removed 5 bases from V and 3 bases from J, with 8 bases in between. The CDR3 coding sequence is TGTGCCTGGGAAGGGAACTACGAGCAGTACTTC. Protein sequence: CAWEGNYEQYF.

The chain links TRBV13 to TRBJ1-1; TRBD1 aligns across 7 bases. Germline V gene sequence: CDR1 PRHDT, CDR2 FYEKMQ (reference sequence). The V gene end was trimmed by 5 bases and the J gene end by 6 bases; junction bases not matched to a gene: 9. The CDR3 spans 14 residues. For the CDR3, the DNA is TGTGCCAGCAGCCCCGCGACAGGGTTCTCTGAAGCTTTCTTT. It is translated as CASSPATGFSEAFF.

The chain links TRBV6-1 to TRBJ2-7; D is undetermined. The CDR3 runs to 11 residues. The germline V gene encodes CDR1 MNHNS and CDR2 SASEGT. Trimming took off 0 bases at V and 6 bases at J, with 3 bases between the two ends. This CDR3 reads CASSEALEQYF. The CDR3 DNA sequence: TGTGCCAGCAGTGAAGCGCTCGAGCAGTACTTC.

Only a few counts were recorded for this clone. The rearrangement uses TRBV5-4 and TRBJ2-1; 8 bases map to TRBD2. With 4 bases clipped from V and 1 base from J, the junction kept 4 bases outside the gene matches. The germline gives CDR1 SGHNT, CDR2 YYREEE (reference sequence). The CDR3 totals 15 residues. CDR3 region: CASSAGLVSYNEQFF. The CDR3 nucleotides read TGTGCCAGCAGCGCGGGACTAGTATCCTACAATGAGCAGTTCTTC.

The chain employs TRBV5-1 and TRBJ2-1, with 12 nucleotides matching TRBD2. This CDR3 comprises 15 residues. Germline loops: CDR1 SGHRS, CDR2 YFSETQ. The ends lost 4 bases at V and 5 bases at J; junction bases unmatched: 4. This CDR3 reads CASSQRLAGDNEQFF. The CDR3 region has the DNA TGCGCCAGCAGCCAAAGACTAGCGGGAGACAATGAGCAGTTCTTC.

The chain joins TRBV5-6 to TRBJ2-7, with TRBD1 as a possible D gene (6 bases). The germline V and J ends were trimmed by 1 base and 3 bases, with 11 bases remaining between them. The CDR3 runs 14 residues. The V gene's germline CDR1 is SGHDT and CDR2 YYEEEE. The CDR3 reads CASSLSGAFYEQYF. For the CDR3, the DNA is TGTGCCAGCAGCTTGTCAGGGGCTTTCTACGAGCAGTACTTC.

The chain uses TRBV2 and TRBJ1-2; D perhaps matches TRBD1 (5 bases). The CDR3 contains 16 residues. With 5 bases removed from V and 5 bases from J, the gap between germline ends came to 21 bases. CDR1 and CDR2 from the germline V gene are SNHLY and FYNNEI. The CDR3 coding sequence is TGTGCCAGCAGTCCCCGGACAACTAAGTTGGGGTATGGCTACACCTTC. Its translation is CASSPRTTKLGYGYTF. Together with reference TRBV2 and TRBJ1-2, the CDR3 gives the full variable domain: EPEVTQTPSHQVTQMGQEVILRCVPISNHLYFYWYRQILGQKVEFLVSFYNNEISEKSEIFDDQFSVERPDGSNFTLKIRSTKLEDSAMYFCASSPRTTKLGYGYTFGSGTRLTVV.

This sequence joins TRBV11-2 and TRBJ2-1, with 11 nucleotides matching TRBD2. Germline lookup yields CDR1 SGHAT and CDR2 FQNNGV. This CDR3 is 16 amino acids long. Losses at the gene ends were 0 bases for V and 4 bases for J; bases not matched to a gene: 2. This chain's CDR3 is CASSLDLAGGYNEQFF. CDR3 sequence (DNA): TGTGCCAGCAGCTTAGATCTAGCGGGGGGATACAATGAGCAGTTCTTC.

The chain combines TRBV5-1 with TRBJ2-7, with D maybe TRBD1 (5 bases). The V end was cut by 4 bases, the J end by 0 bases, with 17 bases between. In germline, CDR1 is SGHRS, CDR2 YFSETQ. The CDR3 length is 16 residues. As DNA, the CDR3 is TGCGCCAGCAGCCTCGGTCGAACAGGTATCTCCTACGAGCAGTACTTC. Residues: CASSLGRTGISYEQYF.

The chain recombines TRBV10-3 with TRBJ1-3; a weak D match, TRBD1 (5 bases). Trimming took off 1 base at V and 2 bases at J, with 12 bases between the two ends. The CDR3 length is 16 residues. Germline V gene lookup returns CDR1 ENHRY and CDR2 SYGVKD. The CDR3 DNA sequence: TGTGCCATCAGTGAGTTAACGCCAGGGACTGGAAACACCATATATTTT. It codes for CAISELTPGTGNTIYF.

The genes are TRBV10-3 and TRBJ2-5, with 10 nucleotides matching TRBD2. The germline gives CDR1 ENHRY, CDR2 SYGVKD. V shed 4 bases, J shed 1 base, and the junction held 6 bases outside the gene matches. This CDR3 region has 16 residues. CDR3 protein: CAISASSGGRQETQYF. The CDR3 DNA reads as TGTGCCATCAGTGCCTCTAGCGGGGGCCGCCAAGAGACCCAGTACTTC.

The sample holds one count of this clone. The genes are TRBV5-1 and TRBJ1-1, with D hard to call. V lost 3 bases, J lost 3 bases, and 6 bases lay in between. Germline CDR1 and CDR2: SGHRS and YFSETQ. This CDR3 contains 12 residues. DNA of the CDR3: TGCGCCAGCAGCTCCGGGGACACTGAAGCTTTCTTT. This sequence encodes CASSSGDTEAFF. Using reference TRBV5-1 and TRBJ1-1 for the parts outside the CDR3, the full variable domain is KAGVTQTPRYLIKTRGQQVTLSCSPISGHRSVSWYQQTPGQGLQFLFEYFSETQRNKGNFPGRFSGRQFSNSRSEMNVSTLELGDSALYLCASSSGDTEAFFGQGTRLTVV.

This clone was counted between two and nine times. The genes are TRBV5-1 and TRBJ1-2; a possible D gene is TRBD1 (5 bases). Trimming pared 0 bases from V and 7 bases from J, leaving 13 bases between. CDR1 and CDR2 from the germline V gene are SGHRS and YFSETQ. CDR3 length: 14 residues. The CDR3 DNA reads TGCGCCAGCAGCTTGGAGGCAGGGCCGGGTGGCTACACCTTC. Protein: CASSLEAGPGGYTF.

The rearrangement joins TRBV20-1 to TRBJ2-5, with 7 bases aligning to TRBD2. V was clipped by 6 bases and J by 5 bases; unmatched bases: 3. This CDR3 has 11 residues. The germline gives CDR1 DFQATT, CDR2 SNEGSKA (reference sequence). CDR3 DNA sequence: TGCAGTGCCGGACTAGTGGAGACCCAGTACTTC. Translating gives CSAGLVETQYF.

This clone was observed once. The J gene is TRBJ2-3, the V gene TRBV4-3; perhaps D is TRBD1 or TRBD2 (6 bases each). V was trimmed by 0 bases and J by 0 bases, leaving 10 bases between them. Per the germline V gene, CDR1 is LGHNA and CDR2 is YSLEER. This CDR3 has 16 amino acids. The CDR3 DNA follows: TGCGCCAGCAGCCAAGATAAGGGGGGTAGCACAGATACGCAGTATTTT. Its protein is CASSQDKGGSTDTQYF.

The chain is built from TRBV7-2 and TRBJ2-5; D is uncertain. Germline V gene data show CDR1 as SGHTA and CDR2 as FQGNSA. Trimming cost V 1 base and J 3 bases, with 15 bases left between them. The CDR3 consists of 16 residues. This chain's CDR3 is CASSLGASRFEETQYF. In nucleotides, the CDR3 is TGTGCCAGCAGCTTAGGGGCCTCGCGTTTTGAAGAGACCCAGTACTTC.

This clone has just one count. V and J are TRBV5-4 and TRBJ2-2, with D possibly called TRBD1 or TRBD2 (6 bases each). This CDR3 has 15 residues. V lost 4 bases to trimming and J lost 3 bases, with 13 bases between them. From germline, CDR1 is SGHNT and CDR2 YYREEE (reference sequence). The CDR3 region has the DNA TGTGCCAGCAGCCAGGATAGGGGGGACACCGGGGAGCTGTTTTTT. The encoded protein is CASSQDRGDTGELFF.